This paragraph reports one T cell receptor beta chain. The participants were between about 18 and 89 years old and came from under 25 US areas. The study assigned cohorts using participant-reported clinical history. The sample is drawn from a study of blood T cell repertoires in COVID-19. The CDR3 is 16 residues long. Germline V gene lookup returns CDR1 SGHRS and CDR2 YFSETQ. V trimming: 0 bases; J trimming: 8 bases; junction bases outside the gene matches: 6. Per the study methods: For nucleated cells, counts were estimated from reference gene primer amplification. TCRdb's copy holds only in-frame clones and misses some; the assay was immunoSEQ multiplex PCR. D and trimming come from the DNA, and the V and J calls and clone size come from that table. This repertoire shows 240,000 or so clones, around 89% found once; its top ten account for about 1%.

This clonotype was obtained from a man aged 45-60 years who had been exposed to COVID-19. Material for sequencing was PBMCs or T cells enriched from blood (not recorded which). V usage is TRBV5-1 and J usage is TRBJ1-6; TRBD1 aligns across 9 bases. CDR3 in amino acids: CASSLGRDRAYSPLHF. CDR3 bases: TGCGCCAGCAGCTTGGGCCGGGACAGGGCATATTCACCCCTCCACTTT.